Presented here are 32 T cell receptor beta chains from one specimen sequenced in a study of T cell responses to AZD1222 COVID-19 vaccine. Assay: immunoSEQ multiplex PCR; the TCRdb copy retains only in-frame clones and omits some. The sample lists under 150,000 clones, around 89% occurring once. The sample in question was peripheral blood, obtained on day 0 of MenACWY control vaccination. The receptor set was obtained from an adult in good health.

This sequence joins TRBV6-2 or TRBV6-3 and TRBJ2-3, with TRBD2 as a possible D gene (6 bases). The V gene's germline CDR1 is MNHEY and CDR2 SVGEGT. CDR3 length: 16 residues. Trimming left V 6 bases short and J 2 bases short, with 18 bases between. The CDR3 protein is CASSLHGGALTDTQYF. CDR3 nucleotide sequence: TGTGCCAGCAGCCTCCACGGGGGAGCTCTCACAGATACGCAGTATTTT.

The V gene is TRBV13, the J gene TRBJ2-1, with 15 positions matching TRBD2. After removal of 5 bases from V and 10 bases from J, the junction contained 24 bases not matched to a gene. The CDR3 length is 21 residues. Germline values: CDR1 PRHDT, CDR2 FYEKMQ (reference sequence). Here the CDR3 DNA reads TGTGCCAGCAGCCGAAAGAGTTGGACTAGCGGGAGGGCCACAGCCAGGGGGGAGCAGTTCTTC. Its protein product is CASSRKSWTSGRATARGEQFF.

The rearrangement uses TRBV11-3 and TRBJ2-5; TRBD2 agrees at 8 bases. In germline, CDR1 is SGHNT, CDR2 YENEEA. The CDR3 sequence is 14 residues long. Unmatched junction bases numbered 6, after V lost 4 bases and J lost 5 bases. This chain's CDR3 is CASSSLAGAETQYF. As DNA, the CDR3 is TGTGCCAGCAGCTCGCTAGCGGGTGCTGAGACCCAGTACTTC.

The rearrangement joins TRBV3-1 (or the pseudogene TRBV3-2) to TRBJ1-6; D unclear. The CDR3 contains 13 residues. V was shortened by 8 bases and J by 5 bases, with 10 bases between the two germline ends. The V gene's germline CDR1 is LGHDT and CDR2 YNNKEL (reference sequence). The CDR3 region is CASQETNNSPLHF. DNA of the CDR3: TGTGCCAGCCAGGAGACCAATAATTCACCCCTCCACTTT.

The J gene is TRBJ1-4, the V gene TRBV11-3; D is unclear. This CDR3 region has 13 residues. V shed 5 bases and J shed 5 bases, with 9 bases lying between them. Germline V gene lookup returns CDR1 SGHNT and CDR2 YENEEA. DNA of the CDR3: TGTGCCAGCAGCCGCCGGCCAAATGAAAAACTGTTTTTT. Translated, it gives CASSRRPNEKLFF.

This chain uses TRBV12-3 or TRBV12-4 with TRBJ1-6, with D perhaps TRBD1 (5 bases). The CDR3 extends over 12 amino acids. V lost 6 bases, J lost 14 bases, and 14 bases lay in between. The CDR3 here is CASSGDRGTLHF. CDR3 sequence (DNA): TGTGCCAGCAGCGGGGACCGTGGGACCCTCCACTTT.

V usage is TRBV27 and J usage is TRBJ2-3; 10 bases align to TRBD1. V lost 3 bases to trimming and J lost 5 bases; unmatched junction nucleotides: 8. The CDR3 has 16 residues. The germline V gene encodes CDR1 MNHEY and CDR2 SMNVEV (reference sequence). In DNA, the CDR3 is TGTGCCAGCAGTTTCTCCGGGACAGGGGTTGAAGATACGCAGTATTTT. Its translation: CASSFSGTGVEDTQYF.

The CDR3 is CASSQVAPSTDTQYF. The CDR3 region has the DNA TGCGCCAGCAGCCAAGTAGCGCCTAGCACAGATACGCAGTATTTT. The V and J genes are TRBV4-1 and TRBJ2-3; D may be TRBD2 (5 bases). The CDR3 loop spans 15 amino acids. The germline V gene encodes CDR1 MGHRA and CDR2 YSYEKL. V was shortened by 1 base and J by 0 bases, with 8 bases between the two germline ends.

CDR3 residues: CASSSREAFF. CDR3 bases: TGTGCCAGCAGCTCTAGAGAAGCTTTCTTT. The rearrangement uses TRBV7-9 and TRBJ1-1; unclear D gene. V lost 4 bases to trimming and J lost 8 bases, with 5 bases between them. This CDR3 comprises 10 residues. Per the germline V gene, CDR1 is SEHNR and CDR2 is FQNEAQ (reference sequence).

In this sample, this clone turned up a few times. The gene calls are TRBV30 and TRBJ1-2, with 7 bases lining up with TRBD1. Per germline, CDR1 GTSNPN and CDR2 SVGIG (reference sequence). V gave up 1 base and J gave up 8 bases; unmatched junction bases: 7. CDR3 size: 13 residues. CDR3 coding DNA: TGTGCCTGGAGTGCCGGGACAGACTTGGGCTACACCTTC. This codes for CAWSAGTDLGYTF.

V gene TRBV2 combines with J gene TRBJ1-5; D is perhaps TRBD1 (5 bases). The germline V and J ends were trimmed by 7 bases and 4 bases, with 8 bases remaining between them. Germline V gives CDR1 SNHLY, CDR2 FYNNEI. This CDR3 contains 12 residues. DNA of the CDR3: TGTGCCAGCACCGGGGGTAATCAGCCCCAGCATTTT. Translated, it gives CASTGGNQPQHF.

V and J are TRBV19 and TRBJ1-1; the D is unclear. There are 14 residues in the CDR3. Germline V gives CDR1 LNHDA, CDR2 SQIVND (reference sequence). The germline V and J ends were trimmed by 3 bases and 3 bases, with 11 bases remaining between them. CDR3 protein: CASSIVARDTEAFF. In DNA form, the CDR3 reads TGTGCCAGTAGTATTGTTGCCCGGGACACTGAAGCTTTCTTT.

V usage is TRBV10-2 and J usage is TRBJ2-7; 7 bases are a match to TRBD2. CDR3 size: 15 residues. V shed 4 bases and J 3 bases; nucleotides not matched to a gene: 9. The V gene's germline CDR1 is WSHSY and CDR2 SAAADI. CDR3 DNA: TGCGCCAGCAGTGGGTCGGATAGCGGGTACTACGAGCAGTACTTC. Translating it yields CASSGSDSGYYEQYF.

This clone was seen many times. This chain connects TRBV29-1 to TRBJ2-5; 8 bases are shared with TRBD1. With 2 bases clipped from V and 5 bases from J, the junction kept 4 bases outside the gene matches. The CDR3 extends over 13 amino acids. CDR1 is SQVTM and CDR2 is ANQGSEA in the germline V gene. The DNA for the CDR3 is TGCAGCGTTGAACGGACAGGGAGGGAGACCCAGTACTTC. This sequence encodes CSVERTGRETQYF.

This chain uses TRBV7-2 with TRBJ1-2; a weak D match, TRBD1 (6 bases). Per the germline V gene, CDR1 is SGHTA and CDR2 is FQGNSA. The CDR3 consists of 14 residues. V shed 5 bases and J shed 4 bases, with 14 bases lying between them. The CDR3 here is CASSPVRGTYGYTF. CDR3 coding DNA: TGTGCCAGCAGCCCTGTAAGGGGGACCTATGGCTACACCTTC. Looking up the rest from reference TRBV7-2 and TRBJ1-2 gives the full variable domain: GAGVSQSPSNKVTEKGKDVELRCDPISGHTALYWYRQSLGQGLEFLIYFQGNSAPDKSGLPSDRFSAERTGGSVSTLTIQRTQQEDSAVYLCASSPVRGTYGYTFGSGTRLTVV.

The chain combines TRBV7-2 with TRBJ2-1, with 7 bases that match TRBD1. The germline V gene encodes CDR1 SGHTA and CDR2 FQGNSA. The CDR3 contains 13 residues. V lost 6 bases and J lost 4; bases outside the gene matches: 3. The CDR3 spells CASSPDRYNEQFF. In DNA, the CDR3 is TGTGCCAGCAGTCCGGACAGGTACAATGAGCAGTTCTTC.

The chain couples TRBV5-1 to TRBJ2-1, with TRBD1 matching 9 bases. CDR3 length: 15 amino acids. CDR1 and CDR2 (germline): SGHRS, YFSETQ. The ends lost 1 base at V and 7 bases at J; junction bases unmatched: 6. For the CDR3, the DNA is TGCGCCAGCAGCTTGCAGGGACAGGGAGGGAATGAGCAGTTCTTC. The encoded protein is CASSLQGQGGNEQFF.

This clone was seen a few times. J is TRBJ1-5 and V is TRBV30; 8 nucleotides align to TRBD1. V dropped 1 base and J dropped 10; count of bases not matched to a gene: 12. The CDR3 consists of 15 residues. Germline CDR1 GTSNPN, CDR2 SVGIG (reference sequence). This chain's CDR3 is CAWSGQQGGLFPQHF. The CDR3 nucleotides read TGTGCCTGGAGTGGGCAACAGGGGGGCTTGTTCCCCCAGCATTTT.

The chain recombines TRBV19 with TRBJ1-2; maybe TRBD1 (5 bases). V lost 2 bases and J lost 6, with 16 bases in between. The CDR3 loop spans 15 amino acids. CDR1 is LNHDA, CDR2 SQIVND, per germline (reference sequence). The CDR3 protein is CASSIYWLGGDGYTF. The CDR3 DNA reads TGTGCCAGTAGTATATATTGGTTGGGAGGGGATGGCTACACCTTC.

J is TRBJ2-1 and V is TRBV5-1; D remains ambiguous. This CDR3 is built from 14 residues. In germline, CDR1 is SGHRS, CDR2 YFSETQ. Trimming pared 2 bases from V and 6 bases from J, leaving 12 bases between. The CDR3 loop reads CASSLTFGINEQFF. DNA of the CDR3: TGCGCCAGCAGCTTAACTTTCGGAATCAATGAGCAGTTCTTC.

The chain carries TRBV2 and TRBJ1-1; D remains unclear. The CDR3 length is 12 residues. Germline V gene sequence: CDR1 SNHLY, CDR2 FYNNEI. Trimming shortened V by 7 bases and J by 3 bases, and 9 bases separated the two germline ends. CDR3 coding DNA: TGTGCCAGCACTCGGGGTTACACTGAAGCTTTCTTT. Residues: CASTRGYTEAFF.

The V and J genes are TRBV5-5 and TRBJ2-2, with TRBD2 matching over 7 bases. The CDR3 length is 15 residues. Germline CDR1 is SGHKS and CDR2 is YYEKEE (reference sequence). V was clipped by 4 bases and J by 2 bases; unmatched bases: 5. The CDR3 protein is CASSVGTINTGELFF. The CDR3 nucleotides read TGTGCCAGCAGCGTGGGGACTATCAACACCGGGGAGCTGTTTTTT.

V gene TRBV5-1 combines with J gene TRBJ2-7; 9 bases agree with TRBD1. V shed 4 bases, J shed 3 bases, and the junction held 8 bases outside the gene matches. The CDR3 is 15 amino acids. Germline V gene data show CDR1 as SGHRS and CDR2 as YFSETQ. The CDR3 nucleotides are TGCGCCAGCAGCGCTGATCCGGGACAGGGCTACGAGCAGTACTTC. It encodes CASSADPGQGYEQYF.

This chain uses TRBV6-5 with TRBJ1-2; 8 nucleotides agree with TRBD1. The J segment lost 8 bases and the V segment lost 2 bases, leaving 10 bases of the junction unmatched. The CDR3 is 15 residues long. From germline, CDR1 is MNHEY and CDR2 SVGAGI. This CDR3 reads CASSYDLQGAKGYTF. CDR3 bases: TGTGCCAGCAGTTACGACCTCCAGGGGGCTAAAGGCTACACCTTC.

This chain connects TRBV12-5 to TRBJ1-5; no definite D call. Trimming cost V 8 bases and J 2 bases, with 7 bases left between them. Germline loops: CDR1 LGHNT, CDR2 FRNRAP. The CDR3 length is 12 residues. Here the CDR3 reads CASSIGNQPQHF. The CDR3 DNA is TGTGCTAGTTCCATCGGCAATCAGCCCCAGCATTTT.

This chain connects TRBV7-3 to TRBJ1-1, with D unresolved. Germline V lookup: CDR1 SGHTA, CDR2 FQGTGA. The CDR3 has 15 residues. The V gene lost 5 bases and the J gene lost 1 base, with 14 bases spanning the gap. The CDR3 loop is CASSERSGGNTEAFF. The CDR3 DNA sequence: TGTGCCAGCAGCGAGCGTAGCGGCGGGAACACTGAAGCTTTCTTT.

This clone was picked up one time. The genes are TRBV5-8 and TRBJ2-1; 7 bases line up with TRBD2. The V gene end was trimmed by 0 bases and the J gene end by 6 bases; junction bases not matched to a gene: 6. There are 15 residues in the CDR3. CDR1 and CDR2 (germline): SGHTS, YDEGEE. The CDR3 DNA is TGTGCCAGCAGCTTGGCTGGACTAGTTATCAATGAGCAGTTCTTC. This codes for CASSLAGLVINEQFF.

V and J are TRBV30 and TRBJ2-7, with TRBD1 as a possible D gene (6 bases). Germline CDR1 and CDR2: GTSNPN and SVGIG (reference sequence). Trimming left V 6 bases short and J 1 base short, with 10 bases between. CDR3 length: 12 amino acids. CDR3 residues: CACDTGSYEQYF. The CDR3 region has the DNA TGTGCCTGCGATACAGGGTCCTACGAGCAGTACTTC.

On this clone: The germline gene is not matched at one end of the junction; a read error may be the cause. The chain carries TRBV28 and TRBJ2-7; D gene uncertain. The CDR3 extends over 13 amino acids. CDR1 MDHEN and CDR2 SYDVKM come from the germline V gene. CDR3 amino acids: CASSLTQPLPGHF. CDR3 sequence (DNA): TGTGCCAGCAGTTTAACCCAGCCACTCCCCGGGCACTTC.

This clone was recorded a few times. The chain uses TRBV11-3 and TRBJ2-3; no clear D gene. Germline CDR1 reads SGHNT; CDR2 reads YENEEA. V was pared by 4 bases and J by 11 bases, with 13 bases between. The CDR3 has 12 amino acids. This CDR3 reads CASSSGKMRQYF. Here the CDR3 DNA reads TGTGCCAGCAGCTCTGGGAAGATGAGGCAGTATTTT.

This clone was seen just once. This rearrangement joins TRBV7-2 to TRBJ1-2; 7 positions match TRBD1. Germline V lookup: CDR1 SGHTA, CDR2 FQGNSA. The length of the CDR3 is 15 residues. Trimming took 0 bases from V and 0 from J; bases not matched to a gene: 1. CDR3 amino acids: CASSLAGTANYGYTF. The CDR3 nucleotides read TGTGCCAGCAGCTTAGCTGGGACAGCTAACTATGGCTACACCTTC. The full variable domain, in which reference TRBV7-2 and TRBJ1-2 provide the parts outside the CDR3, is GAGVSQSPSNKVTEKGKDVELRCDPISGHTALYWYRQSLGQGLEFLIYFQGNSAPDKSGLPSDRFSAERTGGSVSTLTIQRTQQEDSAVYLCASSLAGTANYGYTFGSGTRLTVV.

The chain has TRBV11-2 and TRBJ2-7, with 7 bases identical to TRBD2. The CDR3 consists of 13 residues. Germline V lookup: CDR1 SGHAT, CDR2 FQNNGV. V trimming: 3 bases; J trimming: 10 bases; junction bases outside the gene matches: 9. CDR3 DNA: TGTGCCAGCAGCTTCGACCAAGCGGGGCGACAGTACTTC. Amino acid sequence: CASSFDQAGRQYF.